The rows below give T cell receptor beta chains drawn from one sample of a study of shared clonotypes between healthy human individuals. Profiled with immunoSEQ multiplex PCR; TCRdb holds only in-frame clones, not every one. The data show some 1.5 million clones, roughly 96% seen once. The sequenced material came from naive CD4+ T cells sorted from blood. Receptors originate from a man aged 25 to 40 in good health. CDR3s include the opening cysteine and the closing phenylalanine or tryptophan. A D gene is named only where the DNA matches it firmly. Size tells how often a clone was seen (once, few, many) or the class of an expanded clone, and some rows leave it out.

cdr3_length	clone_size	d_call	v_call	j_call	cdr3_aa	cdr3_nt
16	.	TRBD2	TRBV19	TRBJ2-5	CASSPRTSGVQETQYF	TGTGCCAGTAGTCCCCGGACTAGCGGGGTTCAAGAGACCCAGTACTTC
10	.	.	TRBV11-2	TRBJ2-7	CAIGNYEQYF	TGTGCCATAGGGAACTACGAGCAGTACTTC
14	.	.	TRBV15	TRBJ1-1	CATSRVTVNTEAFF	TGTGCCACCAGCAGAGTTACGGTGAACACTGAAGCTTTCTTT
15	.	TRBD1	TRBV9	TRBJ2-7	CASSPGARGSTEQYF	TGTGCCAGCAGCCCAGGGGCCAGGGGGAGTACCGAGCAGTACTTC
13	.	.	TRBV30	TRBJ1-3	CAAATFSGNTIYF	TGTGCCGCCGCCACTTTCTCTGGAAACACCATATATTTT
16	.	.	TRBV6-5	TRBJ2-2	CASSYLGLGHGGELFF	TGTGCCAGCAGTTACCTGGGGTTGGGTCACGGCGGGGAGCTGTTTTTT
12	.	.	TRBV10-1	TRBJ2-1	CASSARGNEQFF	TGCGCCAGCAGTGCCAGGGGCAATGAGCAGTTCTTC
16	once	.	TRBV5-6	TRBJ2-3	CASSLVTGAYTDTQYF	TGTGCCAGCAGCTTGGTGACCGGGGCCTACACAGATACGCAGTATTTT
16	.	TRBD2	TRBV27	TRBJ2-3	CASSLRLAGGTNTQYF	TGTGCCAGCAGTCTCAGACTAGCGGGAGGGACGAATACGCAGTATTTT
17	.	TRBD1	TRBV5-4	TRBJ2-2	CASSSADRGRTPGELFF	TGTGCCAGCAGCTCGGCGGACAGGGGCCGTACCCCCGGGGAGCTGTTTTTT
15	.	TRBD1	TRBV18	TRBJ2-5	CASSPLGQARETQYF	TGTGCCAGCTCACCCCTAGGACAGGCGCGGGAGACCCAGTACTTC
13	once	TRBD2	TRBV28	TRBJ2-7	CASRKTSDYEQYF	TGTGCCAGCAGAAAGACTAGCGACTACGAGCAGTACTTC
13	.	TRBD1	TRBV28	TRBJ2-7	CASRSTGSYEQYF	TGTGCCAGCAGATCGACAGGGTCCTACGAGCAGTACTTC
13	.	.	TRBV5-1	TRBJ2-3	CASSPKGTDTQYF	TGCGCCAGCAGCCCGAAGGGCACAGATACGCAGTATTTT
14	.	TRBD1	TRBV5-4	TRBJ1-4	CASSLEAGGGKLFF	TGTGCCAGCAGCTTGGAGGCAGGGGGGGGAAAACTGTTTTTT
19	.	TRBD2	TRBV6-4	TRBJ2-4	CASTYRTSGRGKNKNIQYF	TGTGCCAGCACTTATAGGACTAGCGGGAGGGGAAAAAACAAAAACATTCAGTACTTC
13	.	.	TRBV5-6	TRBJ1-1	CASSLERNTEAFF	TGTGCCAGCAGCTTAGAGCGGAACACTGAAGCTTTCTTT
15	.	TRBD2	TRBV15	TRBJ2-7	CADSGDSGVPYEQYF	TGTGCCGACTCGGGGGATAGCGGGGTGCCCTACGAGCAGTACTTC
15	.	.	TRBV7-2	TRBJ1-3	CASSRWSPSGNTIYF	TGTGCCAGCAGCCGTTGGTCCCCCTCTGGAAACACCATATATTTT
12	.	.	TRBV10-2	TRBJ2-1	CASSEQYNEQFF	TGCGCCAGCAGTGAGCAGTACAATGAGCAGTTCTTC
17	.	.	TRBV27	TRBJ2-1	CASSLFFTPLSYNEQFF	TGTGCCAGCAGTTTATTCTTTACGCCCTTATCCTACAATGAGCAGTTCTTC
16	.	.	TRBV7-6	TRBJ2-1	CASSLSPTSRGNEQFF	TGTGCCAGCAGCTTATCCCCGACTAGTCGGGGTAATGAGCAGTTCTTC
16	.	TRBD2	TRBV10-2	TRBJ2-1	CASSDRSGSSYNEQFF	TGCGCCAGCAGTGACCGAAGCGGGAGCTCCTACAATGAGCAGTTCTTC
14	.	.	TRBV6-1	TRBJ2-2	CASSVGRVGGELFF	TGTGCCAGCAGTGTGGGGCGAGTGGGCGGGGAGCTGTTTTTT
14	.	.	TRBV19	TRBJ2-3	CASSIGYHTDTQYF	TGTGCCAGTAGTATCGGCTACCACACAGATACGCAGTATTTT
14	once	.	TRBV9	TRBJ2-7	CASNEGQSSYEQYF	TGTGCCAGCAATGAAGGACAGTCTTCCTACGAGCAGTACTTC
15	.	.	TRBV5-5	TRBJ1-2	CASSVDPGANYGYTF	TGTGCCAGCAGCGTGGATCCAGGGGCGAACTATGGCTACACCTTC
15	.	.	TRBV19	TRBJ1-5	CASSMTGDSNQPQHF	TGTGCCAGTAGTATGACAGGAGATAGCAATCAGCCCCAGCATTTT
15	.	.	TRBV5-4	TRBJ2-2	CASSPTGLNTGELFF	TGTGCCAGCAGCCCGACCGGACTCAACACCGGGGAGCTGTTTTTT
16	.	TRBD1	TRBV6-5	TRBJ1-2	CASSYFGQGFAYGYTF	TGTGCCAGCAGTTACTTCGGACAGGGGTTTGCCTATGGCTACACCTTC
14	.	TRBD2	TRBV9	TRBJ2-2	CASSVGGSPGELFF	TGTGCCAGCAGCGTAGGCGGGAGCCCCGGGGAGCTGTTTTTT
12	.	.	TRBV27	TRBJ1-3	CASSSPGNTIYF	TGTGCCAGCAGTTCACCTGGAAACACCATATATTTT
15	.	.	TRBV6-1	TRBJ2-2	CASSELTQGTGELFF	TGTGCCAGCAGTGAATTGACACAGGGAACCGGGGAGCTGTTTTTT